This T cell receptor beta chain is drawn from a study of T cells in Graves' hyperthyroidism and ophthalmopathy. What was amplified from RNA transcripts were TCR beta CDR3 regions. Carried out on the TCR CDR3, a first-round RT-PCR used the HTBI primer set. TCRdb re-called the multiplex PCR reads through MiXCR, storing one row per CDR3 protein. The profile covers 300,000 to 400,000 distinct CDR3 sequences, with 14% appearing a single time and around 24% taken by the ten largest. This clonotype was seen at least ten times. The junction had 9 bases not matched to a gene; V was cut back by 6 bases and J by 5 bases. Germline V gives CDR1 DFQATT, CDR2 SNEGSKA (reference sequence). The CDR3 runs 13 residues.

The chain recombines TRBV20-1 with TRBJ2-5, with 7 nucleotides matching TRBD1. The clonotype comes from a woman younger than 45 with Graves' hyperthyroidism. Sequenced material: blood. The CDR3 sequence is CSAFGTVGETQYF. The CDR3 coding sequence is TGCAGTGCCTTCGGGACAGTGGGGGAGACCCAGTACTTC.